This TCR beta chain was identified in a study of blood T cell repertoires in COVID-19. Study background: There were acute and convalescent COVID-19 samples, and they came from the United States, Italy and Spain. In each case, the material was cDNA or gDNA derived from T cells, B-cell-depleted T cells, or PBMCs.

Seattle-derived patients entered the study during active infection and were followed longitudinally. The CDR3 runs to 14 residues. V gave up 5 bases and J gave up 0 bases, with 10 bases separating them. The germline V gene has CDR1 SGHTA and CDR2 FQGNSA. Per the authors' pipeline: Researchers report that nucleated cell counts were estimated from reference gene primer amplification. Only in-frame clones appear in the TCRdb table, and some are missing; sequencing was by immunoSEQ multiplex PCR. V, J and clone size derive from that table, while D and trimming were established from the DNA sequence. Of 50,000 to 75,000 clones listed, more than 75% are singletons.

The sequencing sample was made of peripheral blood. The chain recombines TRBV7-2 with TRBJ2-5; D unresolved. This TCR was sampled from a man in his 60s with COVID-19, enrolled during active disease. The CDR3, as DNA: TGTGCCAGCAGCCCCTACGGAGACCAAGAGACCCAGTACTTC. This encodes CASSPYGDQETQYF.